A selection of T cell receptor beta chains follows, all from one sample in a study of T cells expressing NK-cell markers. For each CDR3 protein, TCRdb gives one entry from its re-call of the 5' RACE reads, without DNA. The sample yields 440,000 or so distinct CDR3 sequences, of which the top ten take up 6% to 9.5%. Sequenced input: blood T cells: a sorted CD56 or NKG2C T cell subset, CD4+ or CD8+ T cells, or bulk PBMC T cells (not recorded which). Every receptor here comes from a woman aged 18 to 75 in good health. The CDR3 runs from the conserved cysteine through the conserved F or W.

TRBJ2-4,TRBV20-1,CSARTSGGLNF
TRBJ2-1,TRBV7-9,CASSPGMSGPSFVF
TRBJ1-6,TRBV7-9,CASSLTQNNSPLHF
TRBJ2-7,TRBV5-4,CASSLERLGYEQYF
TRBJ1-1,TRBV20-1,CSAPSPGTTEAFF
TRBJ2-1,TRBV7-2,CASSLGASGQAGNEQFF
TRBJ1-2,TRBV12-3/TRBV12-4,CASSSRDNGGYTF
TRBJ1-1,TRBV20-1,CSARGPWGEAFF
TRBJ2-5,TRBV12-3/TRBV12-4,CASSLWGADETQYF
TRBJ2-5,TRBV11-3,CASSVPGEETQYF
TRBJ1-1,TRBV7-2,CASSPVGGKAEAFF
TRBJ2-1,TRBV12-3/TRBV12-4,CASSVEGLSYNEQFF
TRBJ2-7,TRBV27,CASSLSGPVYEQYF
TRBJ2-5,TRBV5-1,CASSSAGQETQYF
TRBJ2-1,TRBV12-3/TRBV12-4,CASSLAGTGGTYNEQFF
TRBJ2-2,TRBV21-1,CASSKVRVNTGELFF
TRBJ2-3,TRBV19,CASSSPGSTDTQYF
TRBJ2-2,TRBV6-5,CASSYSGYPGELFF
TRBJ2-2,TRBV5-1,CASSFGRSTGELFF
TRBJ2-1,TRBV12-3/TRBV12-4,CASSLLNRGGRYNEQFF
TRBJ1-1,TRBV20-1,CSARDRTGTFF
TRBJ2-2,TRBV12-3/TRBV12-4,CASSRLAGGPGNTGELFF
TRBJ2-7,TRBV4-3,CASSQLPGQGIYEQYF
TRBJ2-1,TRBV4-3,CASSPVRSSGGYNEQFF
TRBJ2-7,TRBV20-1,CSALLGALSYEQYF
TRBJ2-1,TRBV6-2/TRBV6-3,CASSYPGVTYEQFF
TRBJ2-1,TRBV9,CASSFRMGGNNEQFF
TRBJ2-1,TRBV29-1,CSARGTSGRTTSYNEQFF
TRBJ2-1,TRBV6-5,CASSYGGGHYNEQFF
TRBJ2-3,TRBV5-1,CASSRTAPTDTQYF
TRBJ1-2,TRBV14,CASSQGRAGPYGYTF
TRBJ1-4,TRBV28,CASSSRWDHNEKLFF
TRBJ1-2,TRBV29-1,CSTTGGMRYGYTF
TRBJ1-2,TRBV7-3,CASSQGLNYGYTF
TRBJ1-6,TRBV25-1,CASRAEVGTGSYNSPLHF
TRBJ2-2,TRBV20-1,CSARDFSTANTGELFF
TRBJ2-1,TRBV11-2,CASSPRGQEQFF
TRBJ2-3,TRBV6-1,CASSPPGTGTDTQYF
TRBJ2-7,TRBV23-1,CASSQFPEKGEQYF
TRBJ2-3,TRBV20-1,CSATSGFTDTQYF
TRBJ2-1,TRBV20-1,CSVRTGRLGGEQFF
TRBJ2-1,TRBV29-1,CSVEKGGYYNEQFF
TRBJ2-5,TRBV7-3,CASSPGLAEETQYF
TRBJ1-1,TRBV7-2,CASSPLGVMNTEAFF
TRBJ2-3,TRBV24-1,CATSDVAGGRSDTQYF
TRBJ1-4,TRBV20-1,CSANQRQPHNEKLFF
TRBJ2-5,TRBV20-1,CSARVVETQYF
TRBJ1-2,TRBV7-2,CASSLGLPGYTF
TRBJ2-1,TRBV6-5,CASSSPSGGTYNEQFF
TRBJ1-1,TRBV18,CASSLDRTEAFF
TRBJ2-2,TRBV6-5,CASSYDVGPNTGELFF
TRBJ2-3,TRBV10-3,CAISQAGSTDTQYF
TRBJ2-5,TRBV11-2,CASSPPGGHLSRETQYF